This TCR beta chain was sequenced during a study of identical twins. Each cDNA held unique molecular identifiers, and template switching gave it a universal primer site. TCRdb analysed the 5' RACE reads with MiXCR anew, one entry per CDR3 protein. The sample includes more than 1.5 million distinct CDR3 sequences, less than 35% of them seen just once. CDR3 length: 15 amino acids. Germline CDR1 is MNHNS and CDR2 is SASEGT. V lost 3 bases, J lost 2 bases, and 14 bases lay in between. Sequencing was done on a sample of cord blood. The receptor was isolated from a newborn girl in good health. The rearrangement uses TRBV6-1 and TRBJ2-7; D call uncertain. The CDR3 spells CASSEWLEDAYEQYF. CDR3 nucleotides: TGTGCCAGCAGTGAGTGGCTAGAAGATGCCTACGAGCAGTACTTC.